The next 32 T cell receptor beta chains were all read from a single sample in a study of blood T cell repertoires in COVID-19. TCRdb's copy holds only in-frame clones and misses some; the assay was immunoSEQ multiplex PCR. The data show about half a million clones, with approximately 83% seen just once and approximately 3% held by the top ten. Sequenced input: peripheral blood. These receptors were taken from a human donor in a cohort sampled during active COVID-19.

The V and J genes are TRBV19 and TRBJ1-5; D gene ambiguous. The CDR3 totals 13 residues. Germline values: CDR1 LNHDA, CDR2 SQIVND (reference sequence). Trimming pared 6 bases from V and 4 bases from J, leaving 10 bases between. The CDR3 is CASSLVWNQPQHF. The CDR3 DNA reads TGTGCCAGTAGCCTAGTCTGGAATCAGCCCCAGCATTTT.

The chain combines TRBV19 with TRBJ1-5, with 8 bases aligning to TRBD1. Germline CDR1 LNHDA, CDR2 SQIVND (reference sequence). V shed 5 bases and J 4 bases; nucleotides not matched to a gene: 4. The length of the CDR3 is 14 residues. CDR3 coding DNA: TGTGCCAGTAGTCCCCGACAGGGGAATCAGCCCCAGCATTTT. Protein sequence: CASSPRQGNQPQHF.

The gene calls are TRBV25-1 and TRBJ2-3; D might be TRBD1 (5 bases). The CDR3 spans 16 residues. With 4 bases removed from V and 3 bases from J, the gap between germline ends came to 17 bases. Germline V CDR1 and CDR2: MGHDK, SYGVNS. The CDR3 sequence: CASSGPRVGRTDTQYF. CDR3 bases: TGTGCCAGCAGTGGCCCCAGGGTGGGAAGGACAGATACGCAGTATTTT.

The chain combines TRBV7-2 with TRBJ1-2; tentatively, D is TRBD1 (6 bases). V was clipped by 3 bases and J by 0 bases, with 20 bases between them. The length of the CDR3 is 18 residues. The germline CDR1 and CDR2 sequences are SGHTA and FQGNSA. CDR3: CASSFLGRGALANYGYTF. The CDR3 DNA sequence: TGTGCCAGCAGCTTTTTAGGTCGGGGGGCCCTAGCTAACTATGGCTACACCTTC. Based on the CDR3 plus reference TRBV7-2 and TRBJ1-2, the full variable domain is GAGVSQSPSNKVTEKGKDVELRCDPISGHTALYWYRQSLGQGLEFLIYFQGNSAPDKSGLPSDRFSAERTGGSVSTLTIQRTQQEDSAVYLCASSFLGRGALANYGYTFGSGTRLTVV.

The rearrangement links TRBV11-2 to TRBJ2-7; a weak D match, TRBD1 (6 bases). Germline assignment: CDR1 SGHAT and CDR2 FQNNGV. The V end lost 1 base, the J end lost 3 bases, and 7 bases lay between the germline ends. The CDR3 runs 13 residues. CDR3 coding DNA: TGTGCCAGCAGCTTAGGGGGGCTCTACGAGCAGTACTTC. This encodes CASSLGGLYEQYF.

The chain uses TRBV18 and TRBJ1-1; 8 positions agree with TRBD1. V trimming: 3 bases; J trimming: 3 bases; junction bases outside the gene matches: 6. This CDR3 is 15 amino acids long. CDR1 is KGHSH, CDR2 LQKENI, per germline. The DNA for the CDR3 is TGTGCCAGCTCACCTTCTATACAGGGGGACACTGAAGCTTTCTTT. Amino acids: CASSPSIQGDTEAFF. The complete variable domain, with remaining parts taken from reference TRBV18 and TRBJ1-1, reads NAGVMQNPRHLVRRRGQEARLRCSPMKGHSHVYWYRQLPEEGLKFMVYLQKENIIDESGMPKERFSAEFPKEGPSILRIQQVVRGDSAAYFCASSPSIQGDTEAFFGQGTRLTVV.

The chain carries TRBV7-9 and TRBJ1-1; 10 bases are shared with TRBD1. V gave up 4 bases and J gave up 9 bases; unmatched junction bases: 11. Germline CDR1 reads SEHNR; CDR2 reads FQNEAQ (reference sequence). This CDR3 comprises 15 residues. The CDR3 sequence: CASSSLLGTGVKAFF. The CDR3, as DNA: TGTGCCAGCAGCTCACTACTGGGGACAGGGGTGAAAGCTTTCTTT.

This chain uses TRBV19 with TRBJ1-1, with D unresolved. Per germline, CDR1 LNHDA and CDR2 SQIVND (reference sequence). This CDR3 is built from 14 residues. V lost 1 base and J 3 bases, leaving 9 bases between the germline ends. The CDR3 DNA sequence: TGTGCCAGTAGTATAGGGAGACCTTACACTGAAGCTTTCTTT. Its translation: CASSIGRPYTEAFF.

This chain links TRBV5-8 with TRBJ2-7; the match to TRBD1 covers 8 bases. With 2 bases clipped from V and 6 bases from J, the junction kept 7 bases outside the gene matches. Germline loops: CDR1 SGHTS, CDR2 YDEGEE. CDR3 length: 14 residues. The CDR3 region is CASSLGWTGSEQYF. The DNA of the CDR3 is TGTGCCAGCAGCTTAGGTTGGACAGGGAGCGAGCAGTACTTC.

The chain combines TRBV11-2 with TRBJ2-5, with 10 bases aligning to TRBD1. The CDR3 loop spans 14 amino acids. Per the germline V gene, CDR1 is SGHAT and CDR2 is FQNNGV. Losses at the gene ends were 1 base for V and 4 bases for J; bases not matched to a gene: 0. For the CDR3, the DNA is TGTGCCAGCAGCTTAGGGACAGGGGGAGAGACCCAGTACTTC. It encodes CASSLGTGGETQYF.

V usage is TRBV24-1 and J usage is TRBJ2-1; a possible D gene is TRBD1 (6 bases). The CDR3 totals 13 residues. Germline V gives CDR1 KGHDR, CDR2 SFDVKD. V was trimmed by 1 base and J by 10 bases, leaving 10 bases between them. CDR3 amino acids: CATSDFTGKEQFF. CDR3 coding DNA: TGTGCCACCAGTGATTTTACAGGGAAGGAGCAGTTCTTC.

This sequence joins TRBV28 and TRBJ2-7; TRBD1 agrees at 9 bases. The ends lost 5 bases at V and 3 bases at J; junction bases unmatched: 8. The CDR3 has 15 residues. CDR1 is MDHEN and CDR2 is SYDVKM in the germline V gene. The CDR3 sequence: CASSGTGGADYEQYF. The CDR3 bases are TGTGCCAGCAGTGGAACAGGGGGCGCGGACTACGAGCAGTACTTC.

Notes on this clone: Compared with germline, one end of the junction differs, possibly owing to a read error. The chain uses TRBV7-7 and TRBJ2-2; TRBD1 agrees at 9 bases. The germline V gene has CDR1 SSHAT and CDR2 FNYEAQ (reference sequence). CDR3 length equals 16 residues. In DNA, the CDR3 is TGTGCTAGCAGCCCCACAGGGGGCGAAAACACCGGGGAGCTGTTTTTT. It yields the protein CASSPTGGENTGELFF.

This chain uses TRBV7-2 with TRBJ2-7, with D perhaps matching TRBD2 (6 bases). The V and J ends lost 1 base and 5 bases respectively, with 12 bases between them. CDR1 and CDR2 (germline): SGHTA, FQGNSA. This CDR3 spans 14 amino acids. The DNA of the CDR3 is TGTGCCAGCAGCTTAGTGCGGGACCCCAACGAGCAGTACTTC. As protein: CASSLVRDPNEQYF. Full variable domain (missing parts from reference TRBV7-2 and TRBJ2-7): GAGVSQSPSNKVTEKGKDVELRCDPISGHTALYWYRQSLGQGLEFLIYFQGNSAPDKSGLPSDRFSAERTGGSVSTLTIQRTQQEDSAVYLCASSLVRDPNEQYFGPGTRLTVT.

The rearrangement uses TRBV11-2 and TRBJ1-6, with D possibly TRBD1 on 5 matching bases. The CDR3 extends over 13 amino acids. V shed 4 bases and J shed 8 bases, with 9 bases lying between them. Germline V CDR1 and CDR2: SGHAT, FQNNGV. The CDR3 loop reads CASSSDSHSPLHF. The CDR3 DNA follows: TGTGCCAGCAGCTCCGACAGCCATTCACCCCTCCACTTT.

The CDR3, as DNA: TGCAGCGCCCTTAGCGGGAGGGCAAGCGGGGAGCTGTTTTTT. Its translation: CSALSGRASGELFF. This sequence joins TRBV29-1 and TRBJ2-2; 11 nucleotides agree with TRBD2. J gave up 7 bases and V 7 bases, and 8 bases lay outside the gene matches. The CDR3 extends over 14 amino acids. CDR1 is SQVTM, CDR2 ANQGSEA, per germline.

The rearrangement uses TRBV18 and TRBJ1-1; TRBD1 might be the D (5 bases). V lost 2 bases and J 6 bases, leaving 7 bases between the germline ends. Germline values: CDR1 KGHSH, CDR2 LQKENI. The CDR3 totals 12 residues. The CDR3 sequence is CASSPWGSEAFF. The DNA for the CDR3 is TGTGCCAGCTCACCATGGGGCTCTGAAGCTTTCTTT.

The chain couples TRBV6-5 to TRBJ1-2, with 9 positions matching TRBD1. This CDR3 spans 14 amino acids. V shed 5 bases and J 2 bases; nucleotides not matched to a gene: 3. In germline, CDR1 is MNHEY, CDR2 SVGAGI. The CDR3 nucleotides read TGTGCCAGCAGTACCGGACAGGGGAACTATGGCTACACCTTC. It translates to CASSTGQGNYGYTF.

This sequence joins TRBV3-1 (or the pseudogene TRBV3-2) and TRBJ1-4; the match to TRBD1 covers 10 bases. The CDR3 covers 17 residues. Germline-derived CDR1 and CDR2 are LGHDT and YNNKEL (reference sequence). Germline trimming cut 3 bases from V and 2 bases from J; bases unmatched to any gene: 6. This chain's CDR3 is CASSHRQGASTNEKLFF. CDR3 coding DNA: TGTGCCAGCAGCCATCGACAGGGGGCTTCGACTAATGAAAAACTGTTTTTT.

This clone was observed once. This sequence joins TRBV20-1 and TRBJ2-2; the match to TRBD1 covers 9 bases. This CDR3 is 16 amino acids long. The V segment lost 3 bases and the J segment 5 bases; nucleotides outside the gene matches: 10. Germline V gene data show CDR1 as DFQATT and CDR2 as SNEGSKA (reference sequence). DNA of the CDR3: TGCAGTGCTAGTGTTGTTGTGACAGGGGGAACCGGGGAGCTGTTTTTT. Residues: CSASVVVTGGTGELFF.

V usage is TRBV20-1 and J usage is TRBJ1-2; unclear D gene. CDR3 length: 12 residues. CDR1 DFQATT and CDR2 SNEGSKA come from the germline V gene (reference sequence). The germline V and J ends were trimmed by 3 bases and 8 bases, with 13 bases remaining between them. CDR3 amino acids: CSASSSLLGYTF. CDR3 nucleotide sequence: TGCAGTGCTAGTTCGAGTTTGTTGGGCTACACCTTC.

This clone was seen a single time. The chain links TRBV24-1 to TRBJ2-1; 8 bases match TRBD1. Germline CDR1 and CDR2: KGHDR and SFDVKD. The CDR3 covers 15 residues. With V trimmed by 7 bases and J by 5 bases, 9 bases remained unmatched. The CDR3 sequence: CATSPTGEANNEQFF. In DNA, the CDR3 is TGTGCCACCAGCCCGACAGGGGAAGCAAACAATGAGCAGTTCTTC.

DNA of the CDR3: TGTGCCAGCAGCCCCGATTGGCGGGAGGTGTACGAGCAGTACTTC. It yields the protein CASSPDWREVYEQYF. The chain is built from TRBV9 and TRBJ2-7; the match to TRBD2 covers 8 bases. CDR1 is SGDLS and CDR2 is YYNGEE in the germline V gene. There are 15 residues in the CDR3. The ends lost 4 bases at V and 4 bases at J; junction bases unmatched: 10.

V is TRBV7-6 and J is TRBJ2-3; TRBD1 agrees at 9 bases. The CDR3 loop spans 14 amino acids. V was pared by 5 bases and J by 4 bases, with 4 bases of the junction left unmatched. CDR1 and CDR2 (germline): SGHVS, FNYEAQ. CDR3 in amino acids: CASSQTGGADTQYF. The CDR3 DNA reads TGTGCCAGCAGCCAGACAGGGGGAGCAGATACGCAGTATTTT.

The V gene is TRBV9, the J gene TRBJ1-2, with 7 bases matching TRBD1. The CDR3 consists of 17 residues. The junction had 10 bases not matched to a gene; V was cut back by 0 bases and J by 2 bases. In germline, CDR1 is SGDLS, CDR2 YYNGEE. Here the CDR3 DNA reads TGTGCCAGCAGCGTAGGCCATTTACAGGGGTTCAACTATGGCTACACCTTC. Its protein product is CASSVGHLQGFNYGYTF. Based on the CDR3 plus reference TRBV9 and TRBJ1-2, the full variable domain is DSGVTQTPKHLITATGQRVTLRCSPRSGDLSVYWYQQSLDQGLQFLIQYYNGEERAKGNILERFSAQQFPDLHSELNLSSLELGDSALYFCASSVGHLQGFNYGYTFGSGTRLTVV.

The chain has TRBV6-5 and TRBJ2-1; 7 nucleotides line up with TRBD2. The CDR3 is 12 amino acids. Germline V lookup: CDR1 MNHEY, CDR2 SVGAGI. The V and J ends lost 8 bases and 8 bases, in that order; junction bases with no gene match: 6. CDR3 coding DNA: TGTGCCAGCTCCTCGGGGGGAGATGAGCAGTTCTTC. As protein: CASSSGGDEQFF.

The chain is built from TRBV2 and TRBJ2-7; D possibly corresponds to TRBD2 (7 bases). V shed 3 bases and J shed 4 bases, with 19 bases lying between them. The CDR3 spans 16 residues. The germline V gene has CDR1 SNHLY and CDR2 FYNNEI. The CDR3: CASSESAGASPYEQYF. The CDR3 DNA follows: TGTGCCAGCAGTGAGAGTGCGGGGGCATCACCTTACGAGCAGTACTTC.

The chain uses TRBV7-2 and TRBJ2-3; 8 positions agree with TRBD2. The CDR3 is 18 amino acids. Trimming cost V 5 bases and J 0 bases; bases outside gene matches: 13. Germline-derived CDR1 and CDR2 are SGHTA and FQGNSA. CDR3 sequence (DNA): TGTGCCAGCAGCCGTCTCAGGGGCGGGAGGCTCAGCACAGATACGCAGTATTTT. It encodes CASSRLRGGRLSTDTQYF. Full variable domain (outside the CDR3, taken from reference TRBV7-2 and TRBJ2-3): GAGVSQSPSNKVTEKGKDVELRCDPISGHTALYWYRQSLGQGLEFLIYFQGNSAPDKSGLPSDRFSAERTGGSVSTLTIQRTQQEDSAVYLCASSRLRGGRLSTDTQYFGPGTRLTVL.

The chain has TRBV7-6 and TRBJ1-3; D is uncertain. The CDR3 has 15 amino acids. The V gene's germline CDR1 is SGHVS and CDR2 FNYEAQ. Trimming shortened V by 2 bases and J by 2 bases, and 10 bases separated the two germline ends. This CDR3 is CASSLTRSAGNTIYF. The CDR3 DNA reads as TGTGCCAGCAGCTTAACCCGATCGGCTGGAAACACCATATATTTT.

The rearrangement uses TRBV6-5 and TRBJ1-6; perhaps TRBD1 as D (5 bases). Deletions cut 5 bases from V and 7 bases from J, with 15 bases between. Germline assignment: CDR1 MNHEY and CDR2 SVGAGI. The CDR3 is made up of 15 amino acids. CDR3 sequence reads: CASSRHGRGNSPLHF. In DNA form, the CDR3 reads TGTGCCAGCAGTCGACATGGTCGGGGGAATTCACCCCTCCACTTT.

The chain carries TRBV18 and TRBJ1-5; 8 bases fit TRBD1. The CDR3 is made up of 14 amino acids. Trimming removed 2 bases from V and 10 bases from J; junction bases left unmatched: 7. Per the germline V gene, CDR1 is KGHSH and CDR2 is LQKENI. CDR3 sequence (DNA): TGTGCCAGCTCACCAGGGACAGGACCTTTACCCCAGCATTTT. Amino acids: CASSPGTGPLPQHF.

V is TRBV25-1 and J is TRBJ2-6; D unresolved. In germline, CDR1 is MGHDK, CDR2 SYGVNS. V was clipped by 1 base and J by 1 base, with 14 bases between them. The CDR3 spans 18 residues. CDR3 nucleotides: TGTGCCAGCAGTGAATTTGGCACAGTATTGTCTGGGGCCAACGTCCTGACTTTC. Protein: CASSEFGTVLSGANVLTF.